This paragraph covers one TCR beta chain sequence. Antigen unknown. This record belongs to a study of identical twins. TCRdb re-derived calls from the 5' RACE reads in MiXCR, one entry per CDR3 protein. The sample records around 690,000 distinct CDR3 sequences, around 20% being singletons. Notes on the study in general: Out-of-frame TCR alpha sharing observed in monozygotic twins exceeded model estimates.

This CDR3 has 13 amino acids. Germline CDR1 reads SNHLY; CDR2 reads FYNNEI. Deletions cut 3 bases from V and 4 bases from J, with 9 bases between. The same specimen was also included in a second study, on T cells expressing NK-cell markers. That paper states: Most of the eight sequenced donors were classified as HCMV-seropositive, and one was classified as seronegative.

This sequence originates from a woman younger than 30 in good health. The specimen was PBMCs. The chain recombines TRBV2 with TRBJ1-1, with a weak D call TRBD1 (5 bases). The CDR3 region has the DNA TGTGCCAGCAGTGACCCGAGGGGCACTGAAGCTTTCTTT. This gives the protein CASSDPRGTEAFF.